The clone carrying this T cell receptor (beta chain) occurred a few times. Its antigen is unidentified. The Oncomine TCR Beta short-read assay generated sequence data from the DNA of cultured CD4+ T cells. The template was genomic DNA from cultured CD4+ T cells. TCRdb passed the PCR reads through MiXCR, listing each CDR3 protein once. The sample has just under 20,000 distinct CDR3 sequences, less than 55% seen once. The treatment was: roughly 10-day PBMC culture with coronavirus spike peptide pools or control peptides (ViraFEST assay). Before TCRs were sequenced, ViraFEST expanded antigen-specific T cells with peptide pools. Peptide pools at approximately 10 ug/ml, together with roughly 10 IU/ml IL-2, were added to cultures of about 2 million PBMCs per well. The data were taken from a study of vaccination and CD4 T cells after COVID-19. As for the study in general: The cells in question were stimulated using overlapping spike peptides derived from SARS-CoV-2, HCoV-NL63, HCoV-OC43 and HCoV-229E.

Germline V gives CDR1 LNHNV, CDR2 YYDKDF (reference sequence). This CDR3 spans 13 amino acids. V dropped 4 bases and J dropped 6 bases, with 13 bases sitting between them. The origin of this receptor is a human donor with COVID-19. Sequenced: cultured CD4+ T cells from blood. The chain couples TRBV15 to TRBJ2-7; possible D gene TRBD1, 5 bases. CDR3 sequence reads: CATSIREGGEQYF. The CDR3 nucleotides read TGTGCCACCAGCATCAGGGAAGGTGGCGAGCAGTACTTC. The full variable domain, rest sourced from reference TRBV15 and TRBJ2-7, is DAMVIQNPRYQVTQFGKPVTLSCSQTLNHNVMYWYQQKSSQAPKLLFHYYDKDFNNEADTPDNFQSRRPNTSFCFLDIRSPGLGDTAMYLCATSIREGGEQYFGPGTRLTVT.